What follows are 5 T cell receptor beta chains derived from one specimen sequenced in a study of tumor and adjacent non-tumor tissue in lung cancer. The template was RNA from unsorted bulk tissue. The library came from three nested PCR rounds adapted from ARM-PCR protocols. TCRdb recomputed calls from the multiplex PCR reads with MiXCR, one row per CDR3 protein. The data contain tens of thousands of distinct CDR3 sequences, around 78% of them singletons. Sequencing used lung tumor tissue. The receptors derive from a man in his fifties or sixties with non-small cell lung cancer.

The V gene is TRBV20-1, the J gene TRBJ1-5; 8 bases align to TRBD1. This CDR3 contains 14 residues. After removal of 6 bases from V and 8 bases from J, the junction contained 12 bases not matched to a gene. Germline-derived CDR1 and CDR2 are DFQATT and SNEGSKA (reference sequence). The CDR3 is CSASSGTGHKPQHF. CDR3 sequence (DNA): TGCAGTGCATCCTCCGGGACAGGCCATAAGCCCCAGCATTTT.

This clonotype was recorded at least ten times. The chain links TRBV20-1 to TRBJ1-4, with D hard to call. Germline V gene lookup returns CDR1 DFQATT and CDR2 SNEGSKA (reference sequence). With 2 bases removed from V and 8 bases from J, the gap between germline ends came to 9 bases. This CDR3 is 12 amino acids long. CDR3 coding DNA: TGCAGTGCTAGACAAGAAGGAGAAAAACTGTTTTTT. Translating gives CSARQEGEKLFF.

This clonotype has a single count. V gene TRBV12-3 or TRBV12-4 combines with J gene TRBJ1-1; no clear D gene. This CDR3 comprises 11 residues. Trimming took 11 bases from V and 7 from J, leaving 14 bases between them. In nucleotides, the CDR3 is TGTGCCGTCAGCTCCGTTAGTGAAGCTTTCTTT. Translated, it gives CAVSSVSEAFF.

The chain combines TRBV6-5 with TRBJ1-1, with D perhaps TRBD1 (5 bases). Germline CDR1 MNHEY, CDR2 SVGAGI. This CDR3 has 13 amino acids. V was shortened by 5 bases and J by 4 bases, with 11 bases between the two germline ends. The CDR3 DNA sequence: TGTGCCAGCAGTAAGTCCGGGGCCACTGAAGCTTTCTTT. The encoded protein is CASSKSGATEAFF.

On this clonotype: This may arise from a read error, as a much more abundant clone is one base away. Without the conserved terminal phenylalanine or tryptophan, this CDR3 likely stems from a read error. This rearrangement joins TRBV28 to TRBJ1-1; D gene ambiguous. The V gene's germline CDR1 is MDHEN and CDR2 SYDVKM. V lost 8 bases, J lost 0 bases, and 10 bases lay in between. The CDR3 runs 13 residues. This CDR3 reads CASLLGMNTEAFY. The CDR3, as DNA: TGTGCCAGCCTCCTTGGGATGAACACTGAAGCTTTCTAT.